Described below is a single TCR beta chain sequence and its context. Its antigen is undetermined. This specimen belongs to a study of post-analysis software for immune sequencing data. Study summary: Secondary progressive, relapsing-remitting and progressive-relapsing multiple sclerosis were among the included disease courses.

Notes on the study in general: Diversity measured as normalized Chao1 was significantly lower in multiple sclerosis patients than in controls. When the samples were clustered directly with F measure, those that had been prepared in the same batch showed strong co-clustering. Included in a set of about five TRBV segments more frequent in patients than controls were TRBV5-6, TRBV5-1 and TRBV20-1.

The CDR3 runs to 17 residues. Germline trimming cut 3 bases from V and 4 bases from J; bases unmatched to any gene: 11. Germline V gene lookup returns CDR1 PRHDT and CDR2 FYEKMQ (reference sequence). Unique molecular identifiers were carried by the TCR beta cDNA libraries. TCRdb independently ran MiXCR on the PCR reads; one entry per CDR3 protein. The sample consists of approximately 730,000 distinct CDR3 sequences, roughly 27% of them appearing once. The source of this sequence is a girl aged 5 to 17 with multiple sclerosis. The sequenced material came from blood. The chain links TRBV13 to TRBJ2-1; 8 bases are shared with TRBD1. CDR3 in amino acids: CASSFQGALLPYNEQFF. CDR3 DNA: TGTGCCAGCAGCTTTCAGGGGGCGCTCCTACCTTACAATGAGCAGTTCTTC. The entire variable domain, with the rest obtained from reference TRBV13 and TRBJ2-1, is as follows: AAGVIQSPRHLIKEKRETATLKCYPIPRHDTVYWYQQGPGQDPQFLISFYEKMQSDKGSIPDRFSAQQFSDYHSELNMSSLELGDSALYFCASSFQGALLPYNEQFFGPGTRLTVL.